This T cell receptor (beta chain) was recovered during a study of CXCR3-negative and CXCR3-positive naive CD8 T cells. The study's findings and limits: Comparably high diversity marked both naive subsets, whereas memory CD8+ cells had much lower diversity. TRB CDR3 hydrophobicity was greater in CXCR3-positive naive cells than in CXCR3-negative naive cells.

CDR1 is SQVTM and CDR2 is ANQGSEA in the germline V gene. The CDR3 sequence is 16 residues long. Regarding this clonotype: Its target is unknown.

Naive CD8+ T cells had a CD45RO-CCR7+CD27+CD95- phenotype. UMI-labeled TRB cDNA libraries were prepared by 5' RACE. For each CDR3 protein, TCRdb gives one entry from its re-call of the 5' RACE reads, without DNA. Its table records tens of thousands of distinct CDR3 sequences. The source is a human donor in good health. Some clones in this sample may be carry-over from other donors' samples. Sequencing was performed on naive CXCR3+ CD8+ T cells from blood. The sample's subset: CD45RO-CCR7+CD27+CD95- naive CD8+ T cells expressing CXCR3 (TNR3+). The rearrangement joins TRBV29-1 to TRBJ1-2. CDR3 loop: CSVEDLMAEANYGYTF.